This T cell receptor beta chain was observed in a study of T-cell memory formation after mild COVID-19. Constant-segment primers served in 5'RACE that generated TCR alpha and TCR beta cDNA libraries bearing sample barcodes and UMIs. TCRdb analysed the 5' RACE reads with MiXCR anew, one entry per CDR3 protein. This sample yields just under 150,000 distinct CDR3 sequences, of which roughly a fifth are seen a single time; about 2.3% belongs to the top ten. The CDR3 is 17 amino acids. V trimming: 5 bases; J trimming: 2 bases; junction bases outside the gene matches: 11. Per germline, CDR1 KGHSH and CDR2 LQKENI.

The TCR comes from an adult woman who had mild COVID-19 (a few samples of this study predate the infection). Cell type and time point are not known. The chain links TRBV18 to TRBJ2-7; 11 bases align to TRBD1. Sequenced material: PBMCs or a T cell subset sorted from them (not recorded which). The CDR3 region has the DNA TGTGCCAGCTCAACAGAGACGCCGGGACAGGGGGCCTACGAGCAGTACTTC. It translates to CASSTETPGQGAYEQYF.